The 19 T cell receptor beta chains listed next were all sequenced from one sample in a study of beta chain features in type 1 diabetes. Whole-study findings and limits: Type 1 diabetes patients had TCRB CDR3s that were shorter (moderately but significantly so) in all four CD4+ subsets.

No antigens are known for them. Expressed TCRB transcripts got sequenced, as all isolated RNA was reverse transcribed. Some clones are missing from TCRdb's copy, which holds only in-frame ones; the method was immunoSEQ multiplex PCR. The table includes about 250,000 clones, roughly 11% detected once. Material: naive CD4+ T cells from blood. Receptors originate from a man in his thirties or forties with type 1 diabetes.

The CDR3 loop is CASSDEDKYEQYF. For the CDR3, the DNA is TGTGCCAGCAGCGACGAGGACAAGTACGAGCAGTACTTC. This chain joins TRBV25-1 and TRBJ2-7; D possibly corresponds to TRBD1 (5 bases). This CDR3 contains 13 residues. V lost 6 bases and J 4 bases, leaving 13 bases between the germline ends. The germline V gene has CDR1 MGHDK and CDR2 SYGVNS.

The gene calls are TRBV2 and TRBJ1-5; D is unresolved. The CDR3 is 14 amino acids. Germline CDR1 SNHLY, CDR2 FYNNEI. Trimming cost V 7 bases and J 1 base, with 11 bases left between them. The CDR3 protein is CASKREQSNQPQHF. CDR3 bases: TGTGCCAGCAAGCGGGAACAGAGCAATCAGCCCCAGCATTTT.

The chain carries TRBV5-8 and TRBJ1-2; no clear D. This CDR3 comprises 14 residues. Trimming stripped 1 base from V and 7 bases from J, with 14 bases between. Germline V gene lookup returns CDR1 SGHTS and CDR2 YDEGEE. The CDR3 loop reads CASSLYAVGGGYTF. The CDR3 nucleotides are TGTGCCAGCAGCTTGTATGCGGTCGGAGGTGGCTACACCTTC.

In its sample, this clone was seen a few times. The chain is built from TRBV19 and TRBJ2-1, with a possible D match to TRBD1 (6 bases). Trimming removed 6 bases from V and 3 bases from J, with 15 bases in between. The germline V gene encodes CDR1 LNHDA and CDR2 SQIVND (reference sequence). The CDR3 spans 15 residues. As DNA, the CDR3 is TGTGCCAGTAGCACCCCAGGGGCTGGCTACAATGAGCAGTTCTTC. Protein: CASSTPGAGYNEQFF.

This clone was counted between two and nine times. This chain joins TRBV29-1 and TRBJ2-3, with 13 bases matching TRBD2. Germline V gene data show CDR1 as SQVTM and CDR2 as ANQGSEA. The CDR3 covers 16 residues. The ends lost 4 bases at V and 6 bases at J; junction bases unmatched: 10. The CDR3 sequence: CSVGPGTSGDFDTQYF. The CDR3 DNA is TGCAGCGTTGGCCCGGGGACTAGCGGGGATTTTGATACGCAGTATTTT.

In nucleotides, the CDR3 is TGTGCCAGCAGTTTAAGCGCGGGCCGGTTCGCGGATGGCTACACCTTC. Its translation: CASSLSAGRFADGYTF. The gene calls are TRBV27 and TRBJ1-2; D is ambiguous. V gave up 2 bases and J gave up 6 bases, with 19 bases separating them. This CDR3 has 16 amino acids. Germline V gene lookup returns CDR1 MNHEY and CDR2 SMNVEV (reference sequence).

This sequence joins TRBV7-2 and TRBJ2-7, with 8 bases that match TRBD1. The CDR3 loop spans 14 amino acids. Trimming at V came to 5 bases and at J to 5 bases, leaving 8 bases not matched to a gene. Germline assignment: CDR1 SGHTA and CDR2 FQGNSA. For the CDR3, the DNA is TGTGCCAGCAGCCTCCAGACAGGGGCCCACGAGCAGTACTTC. It specifies CASSLQTGAHEQYF.

The chain uses TRBV7-9 and TRBJ2-7, with 7 positions matching TRBD1. The V gene's germline CDR1 is SEHNR and CDR2 FQNEAQ (reference sequence). The length of the CDR3 is 16 residues. The J segment lost 5 bases and the V segment lost 5 bases, leaving 15 bases of the junction unmatched. CDR3 residues: CASSPRSGTAPHEQYF. CDR3 nucleotide sequence: TGTGCCAGCAGCCCTCGGTCCGGGACAGCTCCCCACGAGCAGTACTTC.

This clone showed up just a few times. The CDR3 coding sequence is TGTGCCAGCAGCTCACCGACTAGCGGGTGGGGTGAGCAGTTCTTC. Its translation: CASSSPTSGWGEQFF. This chain joins TRBV5-8 and TRBJ2-1, with 10 bases identical to TRBD2. CDR3 length: 15 residues. Germline lookup yields CDR1 SGHTS and CDR2 YDEGEE. V dropped 3 bases and J dropped 9; count of bases not matched to a gene: 9.

This clone was counted a few times. J is TRBJ1-1 and V is TRBV7-9; TRBD1 matches 7 bases. The CDR3 sequence is 14 residues long. Trimming removed 5 bases from V and 1 base from J; junction bases left unmatched: 4. Germline CDR1 and CDR2: SEHNR and FQNEAQ (reference sequence). The CDR3 here is CASSTGAPNTEAFF. The CDR3 DNA reads as TGTGCCAGCAGCACAGGGGCCCCGAACACTGAAGCTTTCTTT.

The chain has TRBV7-2 and TRBJ2-3, with D possibly being TRBD2 (6 bases). Trimming removed 2 bases at V and 0 bases at J, with 15 bases between. Germline V CDR1 and CDR2: SGHTA, FQGNSA. This CDR3 has 17 residues. CDR3 loop: CASSLNAAGFSTDTQYF. CDR3 nucleotide sequence: TGTGCCAGCAGCTTAAACGCAGCGGGCTTTAGCACAGATACGCAGTATTTT.

This chain links TRBV6-5 with TRBJ1-1, with D hard to call. The CDR3 runs to 16 residues. CDR1 and CDR2 (germline): MNHEY, SVGAGI. The germline V and J ends were trimmed by 0 bases and 0 bases, with 11 bases remaining between them. DNA for the CDR3: TGTGCCAGCAGTTACTCGATAAATGCGATGAACACTGAAGCTTTCTTT. This encodes CASSYSINAMNTEAFF.

This sequence joins TRBV4-2 and TRBJ2-2; TRBD2 is a possible D gene (5 bases). The CDR3 spans 17 residues. CDR1 is LGHNA, CDR2 YNFKEQ, per germline. V lost 3 bases and J lost 4, with 18 bases in between. Here the CDR3 DNA reads TGTGCCAGCAGCCAGGCTCGATCGAGAGGGTTCACCGGGGAGCTGTTTTTT. It yields the protein CASSQARSRGFTGELFF.

This clone was picked up a small number of times. The rearrangement uses TRBV6-4 and TRBJ2-7; 7 bases are shared with TRBD1. V shed 4 bases, J shed 0 bases, and the junction held 3 bases outside the gene matches. The CDR3 length is 14 residues. Germline CDR1 MRHNA, CDR2 SNTAGT. In DNA form, the CDR3 reads TGTGCCAGCAGTGTGGACAGGAGCTCCTACGAGCAGTACTTC. It is translated as CASSVDRSSYEQYF.

This clone was seen a few times. The V gene is TRBV7-9, the J gene TRBJ2-2; 7 bases fit TRBD1. This CDR3 region has 15 residues. CDR1 is SEHNR and CDR2 is FQNEAQ in the germline V gene (reference sequence). After removal of 5 bases from V and 7 bases from J, the junction contained 10 bases not matched to a gene. The CDR3 here is CASSLGQDRIGELFF. The CDR3 DNA follows: TGTGCCAGCAGCCTCGGACAGGATCGGATCGGGGAGCTGTTTTTT.

The chain uses TRBV5-6 and TRBJ2-1, with 9 bases identical to TRBD1. J was trimmed by 4 bases and V by 2 bases; bases with no gene match: 4. Germline CDR1 is SGHDT and CDR2 is YYEEEE. The length of the CDR3 is 15 residues. The CDR3 here is CASSFTGGAYNEQFF. In DNA, the CDR3 is TGTGCCAGCAGCTTTACAGGGGGCGCATACAATGAGCAGTTCTTC.

The J gene is TRBJ2-2, the V gene TRBV5-1; D is ambiguous. This CDR3 has 15 amino acids. The V gene's germline CDR1 is SGHRS and CDR2 YFSETQ. Trimming pared 2 bases from V and 4 bases from J, leaving 12 bases between. The CDR3 loop reads CASSFLQTGTGELFF. CDR3 nucleotides: TGCGCCAGCAGCTTCCTGCAGACTGGCACCGGGGAGCTGTTTTTT.

This clone has only a few counts. The chain links TRBV20-1 to TRBJ1-1; tentative D call: TRBD1 (5 bases). CDR3 size: 11 residues. Germline V gene sequence: CDR1 DFQATT, CDR2 SNEGSKA (reference sequence). V lost 5 bases and J lost 6, with 10 bases in between. CDR3 nucleotide sequence: TGCAGTGCTCCCCAGGGTGCTGAAGCTTTCTTT. This gives the protein CSAPQGAEAFF.

The chain carries TRBV2 and TRBJ1-1; D not resolved. The germline CDR1 and CDR2 sequences are SNHLY and FYNNEI. V lost 0 bases, J lost 1 base, and 9 bases lay in between. The CDR3 has 15 residues. CDR3 in DNA: TGTGCCAGCAGTGAAGCGGAAGGAGGGAACACTGAAGCTTTCTTT. It encodes CASSEAEGGNTEAFF.